The clone carrying this T cell receptor beta chain was seen once. Antigen: not known. This record belongs to a study of blood T cells in healthy people across ages. The germline CDR1 and CDR2 sequences are MGHRA and YSYEKL. CDR3 length: 13 amino acids. Trimming shortened V by 4 bases and J by 8 bases, and 12 bases separated the two germline ends. Combining a sample-barcoded 5' primer with a J-beta primer mix, a second PCR ran for roughly 6 to 11 cycles. TCRdb re-derived calls from the 5' RACE reads in MiXCR, one entry per CDR3 protein. The profile shows about 1.4 million distinct CDR3 sequences, roughly 64% of them singletons. Points from the study as a whole: Among long-lived donors, naive CD4+ cells were more numerous and diversity higher than in aged donors.

This rearrangement joins TRBV4-1 to TRBJ2-1; D is unresolved. The source of this sequence is a man aged 18 to 30 in good health. The sequenced material came from blood. CDR3 sequence reads: CASSRLIGDEQFF. CDR3 nucleotides: TGCGCCAGCAGCCGTCTCATCGGCGATGAGCAGTTCTTC.